In this sample, the clone carrying this TCR beta chain turned up once. The sample originates from a study of blood T cell repertoires in COVID-19. Per germline, CDR1 MDHEN and CDR2 SYDVKM. With V trimmed by 4 bases and J by 7 bases, 10 bases remained unmatched. The CDR3 is 14 residues long. Measured with immunoSEQ multiplex PCR; TCRdb has only the in-frame clones, and not every one. The repertoire consists of 55,000 to 80,000 clones, with roughly four fifths occurring once and the leading ten covering 18%. The chain combines TRBV28 with TRBJ2-7, with 7 nucleotides matching TRBD1. The TCR comes from a man aged 60-69 years with acute or convalescent COVID-19. The specimen was peripheral blood. CDR3 nucleotide sequence: TGTGCCAGCAGTTCCCAACAGGGGAGCAGAGAGCAGTACTTC. It yields the protein CASSSQQGSREQYF.